This passage covers 9 T cell receptor beta chains from one sample sequenced in a study of shared clonotypes between healthy human individuals. Data came from immunoSEQ multiplex PCR; TCRdb stores just in-frame clones and leaves some out. This table holds roughly 500,000 clones, around 78% found once. The sample was PBMCs. These receptors were collected from a woman aged 40 to 50 in good health. Some clones in this sample may be carry-over from other donors' samples.

The chain couples TRBV29-1 to TRBJ2-7; tentatively, D is TRBD1 (6 bases). The CDR3 consists of 13 residues. Deletions cut 3 bases from V and 6 bases from J, with 15 bases between. Germline V gene data show CDR1 as SQVTM and CDR2 as ANQGSEA. The CDR3 region is CSVDTGRTSEQYF. The CDR3, as DNA: TGCAGCGTTGATACAGGGAGAACCTCCGAGCAGTACTTC.

This clone has just one count. The CDR3 is CAVHGQGSQPQHF. The CDR3 DNA reads as TGTGCTGTACACGGACAGGGCTCCCAGCCCCAGCATTTT. The chain has TRBV19 and TRBJ1-5, with 8 bases that match TRBD1. The germline V gene has CDR1 LNHDA and CDR2 SQIVND (reference sequence). CDR3 length equals 13 residues.

This chain links TRBV30 with TRBJ2-5; D tentatively fits TRBD1 or TRBD2 (5 bases each). Trimming pared 8 bases from V and 7 bases from J, leaving 17 bases between. The CDR3 is 12 residues long. CDR1 GTSNPN and CDR2 SVGIG come from the germline V gene (reference sequence). CDR3 sequence (DNA): TGTGCCCTCTACGGGGCCCCAGGGACCCAGTACTTC. Protein: CALYGAPGTQYF.

In this sample, this clone turned up once. The J gene is TRBJ2-3, the V gene TRBV12-5; 10 nucleotides line up with TRBD2. The CDR3 loop spans 17 amino acids. V was clipped by 0 bases and J by 7 bases; unmatched bases: 10. From germline, CDR1 is LGHNT and CDR2 FRNRAP. The CDR3 nucleotides are TGTGCTAGTGGTTTGGTAGGTCGGGCTAGCGGGAGATATACGCAGTATTTT. Its translation: CASGLVGRASGRYTQYF.

This chain links TRBV4-1 with TRBJ2-1; 10 bases agree with TRBD2. The germline CDR1 and CDR2 sequences are MGHRA and YSYEKL. The junction had 8 bases not matched to a gene; V was cut back by 4 bases and J by 8 bases. The CDR3 has 15 residues. CDR3 bases: TGCGCCAGCAGCCCTGGACTAGCGGTCGGCGATGAGCAGTTCTTC. This gives the protein CASSPGLAVGDEQFF.

The CDR3 here is CASSRDRGREQYF. The DNA for the CDR3 is TGTGCCAGCTCACGAGACAGGGGGAGGGAGCAGTACTTC. The chain is built from TRBV18 and TRBJ2-7; 9 nucleotides line up with TRBD1. CDR3 length: 13 amino acids. Germline trimming cut 4 bases from V and 7 bases from J; bases unmatched to any gene: 5. The germline V gene encodes CDR1 KGHSH and CDR2 LQKENI.

The chain has TRBV6-1 and TRBJ2-2, with no clear D. This CDR3 region has 14 residues. CDR1 MNHNS and CDR2 SASEGT come from the germline V gene. With 8 bases removed from V and 1 base from J, the gap between germline ends came to 11 bases. CDR3: CASGLGRNTGELFF. In DNA, the CDR3 is TGTGCCAGCGGCTTAGGCCGGAACACCGGGGAGCTGTTTTTT.

A few counts support this clone. The chain carries TRBV5-1 and TRBJ2-7; TRBD2 aligns across 13 bases. CDR1 SGHRS and CDR2 YFSETQ come from the germline V gene. This CDR3 has 16 amino acids. Unmatched junction bases numbered 9, after V lost 3 bases and J lost 6 bases. The CDR3 DNA sequence: TGCGCCAGCAGCTCGGCACCGGGACTAGCGGGGTTCGAGCAGTACTTC. Translating gives CASSSAPGLAGFEQYF.

A few counts support this clone. This rearrangement joins TRBV4-3 to TRBJ2-7; D possibly matches TRBD1 or TRBD2 (5 bases each). V dropped 0 bases and J dropped 6 bases, with 18 bases sitting between them. Germline CDR1 and CDR2: LGHNA and YSLEER. The CDR3 runs 16 residues. The CDR3 DNA follows: TGCGCCAGCAGCCAAGACTCAAGGACGCAGAGGGGCGAGCAGTACTTC. The encoded protein is CASSQDSRTQRGEQYF.